This T cell receptor beta chain came from a study of response to subunit inactivated influenza vaccine. General study points: T cells newly recruited by each seasonal influenza vaccination are few, the authors suggested.

TCRdb re-called the RT-PCR reads with MiXCR, one entry per CDR3 protein. Of 540,000 or so distinct CDR3 sequences in the sample, 10% to 15% are singletons; the top ten hold around 13%. This clonotype was counted ten times or more. Its antigen remains unidentified. Germline V gives CDR1 SGHTA, CDR2 FQGNSA. Trimming pared 1 base from V and 0 bases from J, leaving 10 bases between. CDR3 length equals 17 residues. Sequenced here: PBMCs from blood, sampled about 6 weeks after vaccination. This clonotype was obtained from a man aged 45 to 65 who received an inactivated influenza vaccine. The rearrangement links TRBV7-2 to TRBJ2-6, with D hard to call. The CDR3 spells CASSLGRLSSGANVLTF. CDR3 in DNA: TGTGCCAGCAGCTTAGGACGTCTCAGCTCTGGGGCCAACGTCCTGACTTTC.